The 21 T cell receptor beta chains listed next were all sequenced from one sample in a study of regulatory T cells in long-lasting Graves disease. Combining iRepertoire HTBI primers with Arm-PCR of CDR3 regions, the authors built TCR beta libraries. From the multiplex PCR reads, TCRdb called clonotypes with MiXCR, one entry per CDR3 protein. The sample lists more than 300,000 distinct CDR3 sequences; about a sixth were seen once. Regarding time point: newly diagnosed GD, antithyroid drugs for less than 3 months. From PBMCs, RNA was extracted and then used to make the TCR library. Sample: peripheral blood mononuclear cells (PBMCs), taken at new diagnosis, from a patient treated with antithyroid drugs. These receptors all come from a female donor with Graves disease.

DNA of the CDR3: TGTGCCATCACCTCAGGGGGCTCACCCCTCCACTTT. Translating gives CAITSGGSPLHF. The chain carries TRBV10-3 and TRBJ1-6, with 8 nucleotides matching TRBD1. Germline V lookup: CDR1 ENHRY, CDR2 SYGVKD. The CDR3 totals 12 residues. V gave up 7 bases and J gave up 10 bases; unmatched junction bases: 3.

This clonotype appeared many times. CDR3 sequence (DNA): TGTGCCAGCAGTTACACACAGTTAAGGACAGGGATATACGGGAGGAACACTGAAGCTTTCTTT. It yields the protein CASSYTQLRTGIYGRNTEAFF. V usage is TRBV6-2 or TRBV6-3 and J usage is TRBJ1-1; TRBD1 agrees at 8 bases. Germline CDR1 is MNHEY and CDR2 is SVGEGT. This CDR3 spans 21 amino acids. The V and J ends lost 2 bases and 1 base, in that order; junction bases with no gene match: 21.

On this clonotype itself: This may be a read error: a much more frequent sequence differs by one nucleotide. V usage is TRBV7-9 and J usage is TRBJ2-7, with TRBD2 matching over 7 bases. The CDR3 is 15 residues long. The germline gives CDR1 SEHNR, CDR2 FQNEAQ (reference sequence). The junction had 15 bases not matched to a gene; V was cut back by 6 bases and J by 7 bases. The CDR3 region is CASSPPPSGRREQYF. The CDR3 coding sequence is TGTGCCAGCAGTCCCCCCCCTAGCGGTAGGCGTGAGCAGTACTTC.

V usage is TRBV5-1 and J usage is TRBJ2-2; 8 nucleotides line up with TRBD1. Trimming cost V 6 bases and J 4 bases; bases outside gene matches: 8. This CDR3 is built from 15 residues. Germline CDR1 SGHRS, CDR2 YFSETQ. The CDR3 coding sequence is TGCGCCAGCACAATGACAGGGGTTCGCACCGGGGAGCTGTTTTTT. Its protein product is CASTMTGVRTGELFF.

V gene TRBV2 combines with J gene TRBJ2-2, with 9 bases lining up with TRBD2. The germline V gene has CDR1 SNHLY and CDR2 FYNNEI. This CDR3 spans 15 amino acids. V dropped 6 bases and J dropped 0; count of bases not matched to a gene: 2. CDR3 DNA: TGTGCCAGCAGGAGACTAGCGGCGAACACCGGGGAGCTGTTTTTT. Translation gives CASRRLAANTGELFF.

This clonotype was detected many times. This chain uses TRBV11-2 with TRBJ1-2; D uncertain. The germline V and J ends were trimmed by 5 bases and 8 bases, with 18 bases remaining between them. Germline lookup yields CDR1 SGHAT and CDR2 FQNNGV. The CDR3 runs to 14 residues. Written as DNA, the CDR3 is TGTGCCAGCAGCCAAATGGACGGACCCGTGGGCTACACCTTC. This gives the protein CASSQMDGPVGYTF.

Ten or more counts support this clonotype. The CDR3 here is CASSPLEWTGKDTEAFF. The CDR3 coding sequence is TGTGCCAGCAGTCCTCTGGAATGGACAGGGAAGGACACTGAAGCTTTCTTT. This chain connects TRBV28 to TRBJ1-1; 8 positions agree with TRBD1. Trimming cost V 5 bases and J 3 bases; bases outside gene matches: 14. Per the germline V gene, CDR1 is MDHEN and CDR2 is SYDVKM. The CDR3 length is 17 residues.

There are many counts of this clonotype. This chain links TRBV5-1 with TRBJ2-1, with TRBD2 matching 10 bases. Germline V gene data show CDR1 as SGHRS and CDR2 as YFSETQ. The CDR3 is made up of 14 amino acids. The trim removed 5 bases at V and 5 bases at J, leaving 4 bases unmatched. In nucleotides, the CDR3 is TGCGCCAGCAGTCCTAGCGGGGGCGACAATGAGCAGTTCTTC. Encoded protein: CASSPSGGDNEQFF.

In this sample, this clonotype turned up many times. The rearrangement links TRBV3-1 to TRBJ2-5, with D perhaps matching TRBD2 (6 bases). CDR1 is LGHDT, CDR2 YNNKEL, per germline (reference sequence). The CDR3 is made up of 17 amino acids. Trimming left V 7 bases short and J 5 bases short, with 26 bases between. CDR3 loop: CASTHESVEGQRETQYF. Written as DNA, the CDR3 is TGTGCCAGCACCCACGAAAGCGTGGAGGGCCAAAGGGAGACCCAGTACTTC.

This clonotype was seen ten or more times. The chain combines TRBV7-9 with TRBJ2-1; D possibly corresponds to TRBD2 (7 bases). The CDR3 runs to 14 residues. V lost 5 bases to trimming and J lost 2 bases, with 10 bases between them. Germline-derived CDR1 and CDR2 are SEHNR and FQNEAQ (reference sequence). DNA of the CDR3: TGTGCCAGCAGCGGGAGGGACACCTACAATGAGCAGTTCTTC. Residues: CASSGRDTYNEQFF.

This clonotype has at least ten counts. The CDR3 region is CASSLGGIQGPTNEKLFF. The CDR3 DNA reads TGTGCCAGCAGTTTAGGGGGGATACAGGGGCCGACTAATGAAAAACTGTTTTTT. V usage is TRBV12-3 or TRBV12-4 and J usage is TRBJ1-4; 7 bases map to TRBD1. The junction had 10 bases not matched to a gene; V was cut back by 1 base and J by 2 bases. CDR3 length: 18 amino acids.

The V and J genes are TRBV15 and TRBJ1-2, with 11 bases identical to TRBD1. The trim removed 3 bases at V and 3 bases at J, leaving 6 bases unmatched. The germline V gene encodes CDR1 LNHNV and CDR2 YYDKDF (reference sequence). The CDR3 covers 16 residues. In DNA form, the CDR3 reads TGTGCCACCAGCAGGGACAGGGGGCCAGGCGACTATGGCTACACCTTC. Translating it yields CATSRDRGPGDYGYTF.

This clonotype has at least ten counts. The chain links TRBV12-3 or TRBV12-4 to TRBJ2-7; D gene unclear. V was clipped by 1 base and J by 4 bases, with 11 bases between them. This CDR3 is 14 amino acids long. The CDR3 sequence is CASSLELEPYEQYF. The CDR3 DNA is TGTGCCAGCAGTTTAGAGCTGGAACCGTACGAGCAGTACTTC.

This clonotype was observed a handful of times. The chain uses TRBV6-5 and TRBJ1-1; TRBD1 is a possible D gene (5 bases). The germline CDR1 and CDR2 sequences are MNHEY and SVGAGI. V dropped 4 bases and J dropped 7 bases, with 13 bases sitting between them. The CDR3 consists of 13 residues. As DNA, the CDR3 is TGTGCCAGCAGTTCAAGGGGCGCAGGTGAAGCTTTCTTT. It specifies CASSSRGAGEAFF.

In its sample, this clonotype was seen many times. The genes are TRBV27 and TRBJ2-1, with D perhaps matching TRBD2 (6 bases). The CDR3 is 14 residues long. The germline CDR1 and CDR2 sequences are MNHEY and SMNVEV (reference sequence). V gave up 9 bases and J gave up 0 bases, with 12 bases separating them. The CDR3 DNA is TGTGCCAGTACCCGGGACTCCTCCTACAATGAGCAGTTCTTC. It encodes CASTRDSSYNEQFF.

In this sample, this clonotype turned up many times. V and J are TRBV6-1 and TRBJ1-3, with D hard to call. The CDR3 runs 14 residues. Trimming took off 7 bases at V and 0 bases at J, with 10 bases between the two ends. Germline V gives CDR1 MNHNS, CDR2 SASEGT. CDR3 sequence: CASKDRLSGNTIYF. CDR3 sequence (DNA): TGTGCCAGCAAAGACCGACTCTCTGGAAACACCATATATTTT.

This clonotype was observed at least ten times. The J gene is TRBJ2-3, the V gene TRBV27; TRBD1 is a possible D gene (5 bases). Trimming removed 3 bases from V and 4 bases from J, with 14 bases in between. Germline loops: CDR1 MNHEY, CDR2 SMNVEV (reference sequence). The CDR3 loop spans 15 amino acids. DNA of the CDR3: TGTGCCAGCAGTTTCCAGGGAAGGAATGCAGATACGCAGTATTTT. It specifies CASSFQGRNADTQYF.

This clonotype showed up many times. This chain connects TRBV6-2 or TRBV6-3 to TRBJ1-1, with TRBD1 matching over 9 bases. V shed 0 bases, J shed 3 bases, and the junction held 2 bases outside the gene matches. The CDR3 runs 15 residues. From germline, CDR1 is MNHEY and CDR2 SVGEGT. The CDR3 spells CASSYSGQGYTEAFF. The CDR3 DNA is TGTGCCAGCAGTTACTCAGGACAGGGGTACACTGAAGCTTTCTTT.

This chain joins TRBV20-1 and TRBJ2-3; D possibly corresponds to TRBD2 (5 bases). In germline, CDR1 is DFQATT, CDR2 SNEGSKA (reference sequence). V gave up 3 bases and J gave up 3 bases, with 10 bases separating them. This CDR3 has 13 residues. CDR3 sequence (DNA): TGCAGTGCTAGGACGGGATTAACAGATACGCAGTATTTT. This codes for CSARTGLTDTQYF.

This clonotype was detected many times. The rearrangement joins TRBV2 to TRBJ1-6; D is unclear. V gave up 6 bases and J gave up 9 bases, with 18 bases separating them. This CDR3 spans 15 amino acids. Germline V gene data show CDR1 as SNHLY and CDR2 as FYNNEI. CDR3 loop: CASRAGSLVGSPLHF. The CDR3 DNA is TGTGCCAGCAGAGCCGGGAGTTTAGTGGGTTCACCCCTCCACTTT. Full variable domain (missing parts from reference TRBV2 and TRBJ1-6): EPEVTQTPSHQVTQMGQEVILRCVPISNHLYFYWYRQILGQKVEFLVSFYNNEISEKSEIFDDQFSVERPDGSNFTLKIRSTKLEDSAMYFCASRAGSLVGSPLHFGNGTRLTVT.

This chain joins TRBV5-1 and TRBJ2-7; 7 bases are shared with TRBD2. V lost 4 bases to trimming and J lost 0 bases; unmatched junction nucleotides: 22. This CDR3 contains 20 residues. Germline CDR1 is SGHRS and CDR2 is YFSETQ. For the CDR3, the DNA is TGCGCCAGCAGCCTCCGGATCCAAGGACATAGCGGGCAGAGCTCCTACGAGCAGTACTTC. Translating gives CASSLRIQGHSGQSSYEQYF.